This T cell receptor beta chain appears in the sequencing data of a study of shared clonotypes between healthy human individuals (dated by TCRdb to between 2020 and 2021). About the full investigation: The cohort comprised two women and a few men aged 18 to 49 years. For each donor, CD4 naive and CD4 memory were each run on three plates, CD8 naive on two plates, and CD8 memory on one plate. Blood TCR repertoires of four to six healthy adults were deeply sequenced to estimate repertoire size and the extent of clonotype sharing between individuals. Libraries were prepared and TCR repertoires were sequenced by different laboratories using diverse techniques, in order to increase sequencing depth and limit assay-specific biases. Between about 0.94 and 8.9 billion PBMCs per donor were obtained by leukapheresis. General findings and caveats noted by the study authors: Because the study included a small number of donors, the genetic and exposure-history diversity represented was limited. Higher generation probabilities were observed for clonotypes shared by all four sorted-subset donors than for non-shared clonotypes. Pairwise subsampling indicated that sequencing depth was expected to affect the degree of clonotype sharing among donors. Larger estimated clonotype richness was generally found for naive subsets than for memory subsets. Even with the large sequencing depth, rarefaction of the sorted-subset datasets indicated that sequencing was incomplete. Sampling was restricted to blood, and TCR repertoires in tissues likely differ from the TCR repertoires found in blood. Across several donors, roughly 5.1% of naive CD4, roughly 3.5% of naive CD8, about 2% of memory CD4, and under 0.45% of memory CD8 clonotypes were shared.

CDR3 length: 18 amino acids, cysteine to phenylalanine. Just CDR3 DNA is preserved here, 54 bases in frame from base 1. The germline V gene specifies SGHAT as CDR1 and FQNNGV as CDR2. V and J are truncated by 5 bases and 0 bases respectively, leaving an intervening sequence of 20 bases. To note about this clone: It has no known antigen specificity. Base qualities were left out, and no much larger clone turns up one base away.

Healthy HIV-negative adults with no recently reported acute infections or vaccinations were included as donors. All donors were Caucasian adults living in Nashville, Tennessee, USA. CD4+ T cells were enriched by magnetic negative selection, after which naive cells were positively selected on CD45RA and the negative fraction was taken as the memory subset. Blood was collected by leukapheresis, and PBMCs were isolated by Ficoll-Histopaque density gradient centrifugation and then cryopreserved in liquid nitrogen vapor phase. Analytical flow cytometry was used to check the purity and quantity of every magnetically sorted T cell population. Each sorted fraction had its genomic DNA isolated and then quantified by UV absorbance on a Nanodrop 2000c. Using the deep immunoSEQ assay, multiplex PCR amplified TCR CDR3 regions from genomic DNA. Extracted genomic DNA from each cell subset was spread evenly across all wells of several immunoSEQ 96-well plates, with each plate serving as a replicate. For sorted subsets, 150 to 200 ng genomic DNA, equal to some 30,000 T cell genomes, was loaded into each replicate PCR. Purified libraries were quantified with a Qubit 3.0 fluorometer, sized on a Bioanalyzer 2100, and re-quantified with the KAPA Library Quantification kit. A separate single-read 150-cycle Illumina NextSeq 550 flow cell was used to sequence each immunoSEQ 96-well plate. On the authors' methods: Because only junctional sequences without quality scores were contained in the immunoSEQ output, filtering matching that applied to full-length reads could not be performed. Sequences were annotated with PyIR, a Python wrapper for IgBLAST v1.9, using IMGT germline references to assign V/J genes and CDR3. Reads were filtered out if the reads had weak V/J assignments (E-value above 1e-6), no CDR3, stop codons, out-of-frame junctions, or ambiguous translated residues. V3J clonotypes were defined as sequences sharing an identical inferred V gene, J gene, and CDR3 amino acid sequence. The percentage overlap between two repertoires was calculated by dividing the number of shared unique clonotypes by the size of the smaller repertoire. Repertoire richness was assessed with RTK rarefaction, the Chao1 estimator, and Recon v2.1 estimates of unobserved clonotypes. Generation probabilities were computed with OLGA for all TCRbeta clonotypes obtained by the gDNA method from several donors. As stored in TCRdb, this immuneACCESS dataset retains in-frame rearrangements with V and J assigned. A fraction of the clones does not appear; measured against another copy, unresolved V genes explain less than half of the discrepancy, and the remainder lacks a known reason. Clone size and the V and J calls come from that table; the DNA yielded D and trimming. The sample table shows 1.4 million to 1.5 million clones, and around 95% are seen once. In total, the top ten clones hold roughly 1.1% of the sample.

The source is a man in his thirties or forties in good health. Sequencing was carried out using naive CD4+ T cells sorted from blood. The cell subset or site label, as the study defines it: CD45RA+ positively selected. Recombination joined TRBV11-2 with TRBJ1-3, and the D gene may be TRBD1, 5 bases matching. CDR3 sequence: CASSAVRGPGYSGNTIYF. The bases are TGTGCCAGCAGCGCGGTCCGGGGCCCAGGATACTCTGGAAACACCATATATTTT.